This T cell receptor (beta chain) was observed in a study of T cell repertoires in cytomegalovirus infection. Study in general: Based on public TCR beta signatures, there were indications of CMV infection and of a matching HLA type.

The germline CDR1 and CDR2 sequences are SGHAT and FQNNGV. This CDR3 has 17 amino acids. V dropped 2 bases and J dropped 2; count of bases not matched to a gene: 8. One entry per CDR3 protein, called by TCRdb with MiXCR from the reads. The sample has hundreds of thousands of distinct CDR3 sequences, about 33% seen once; the top ten hold 17%. For this clonotype: Its antigen is unknown.

Study-level results: The response measured ex vivo was dominated by TCR beta clonotypes (HLA-C-restricted and CMV-specific).

The rearrangement joins TRBV11-2 to TRBJ1-3; TRBD1 agrees at 8 bases. This specimen was cultured PBMCs, taken from culture after CMV antigen stimulation. This sequence originates from a human donor in good health (CMV status not recorded). Some clones in this sample may be carry-over from other donors' samples. CDR3 in amino acids: CASSLRSRGLTGNTIYF. The DNA for the CDR3 is TGTGCCAGCAGCTTAAGATCCAGGGGGCTAACTGGAAACACCATATATTTT. The full variable domain, its missing parts supplied by reference TRBV11-2 and TRBJ1-3, is EAGVAQSPRYKIIEKRQSVAFWCNPISGHATLYWYQQILGQGPKLLIQFQNNGVVDDSQLPKDRFSAERLKGVDSTLKIQPAKLEDSAVYLCASSLRSRGLTGNTIYFGEGSWLTVV.